Listed below are T cell receptor beta chains from one sample, sequenced in a study of shared clonotypes between healthy human individuals. Method: immunoSEQ multiplex PCR; TCRdb's copy keeps in-frame clones and lacks some. The sample yields 2 million or so clones, 95% seen once. Sequences were obtained from naive CD4+ T cells sorted from blood. These receptors came from a man between 18 and 29 years old in good health. Each CDR3 is given with its conserved first and last residue. The D gene is left open where the match is weak. Where a row states a size, it is once, few, many or the class of an expanded clone; other rows omit it.

15	.	TRBJ1-1	TRBV4-1	once	TGCGCCAGCAGCCAAGATTTGGCGGTGAACACTGAAGCTTTCTTT	CASSQDLAVNTEAFF
13	TRBD1	TRBJ1-1	TRBV2	.	TGTGCCAGCAGGTCAGGGGGGAACACTGAAGCTTTCTTT	CASRSGGNTEAFF
15	.	TRBJ1-1	TRBV7-9	.	TGTGCCAGCAGCTGGAGACAAGGCATGAACACTGAAGCTTTCTTT	CASSWRQGMNTEAFF
13	.	TRBJ1-2	TRBV6-5	.	TGTGCCAGCAGTTACTCGTTACACTCTGGCTACACCTTC	CASSYSLHSGYTF
9	.	TRBJ1-2	TRBV7-9	.	TGTGCCAGCAGCGGGATGCTTAACTTC	CASSGMLNF
14	.	TRBJ1-1	TRBV10-1	.	TGCGCCAGCAGTGAGTCAAGAGGGAACACTGAAGCTTTCTTT	CASSESRGNTEAFF
16	TRBD2	TRBJ2-3	TRBV7-2	.	TGTGCCAGCAGCGCCCTAGGACTAGCGGGAGCAGATACGCAGTATTTT	CASSALGLAGADTQYF
13	.	TRBJ1-5	TRBV30	.	TGTGCCTGGAGTGTATCCGGTCCCTTGCCCCAGCATTTT	CAWSVSGPLPQHF
13	.	TRBJ2-3	TRBV7-9	.	TGTGCCAGCAGCCGAGACGGCACAGATACGCAGTATTTT	CASSRDGTDTQYF
14	.	TRBJ2-5	TRBV6-5	.	TGTGCCAGCAGTTACGGTGGCAGTCGGGAGACCCAGTACTTC	CASSYGGSRETQYF
13	TRBD1	TRBJ1-2	TRBV5-4	few	TGTGCCAGCAGCCTGACAGGGGTAGATGGCTACACCTTC	CASSLTGVDGYTF
16	.	TRBJ1-3	TRBV29-1	few	TGCAGCGTTGAGCTGCAGGAGACTGCTAGTGGAAACACCATATATTTT	CSVELQETASGNTIYF
16	TRBD1	TRBJ1-1	TRBV28	.	TGTGCCAGCAGTTTCGGGGACAGGGGGTCCAACGCTGAAGCTTTCTTT	CASSFGDRGSNAEAFF
13	.	TRBJ2-1	TRBV28	.	TGTGCCAGCCAGACGGGGGGCGTCGGTGAGCAGTTCTTC	CASQTGGVGEQFF
17	TRBD1	TRBJ2-2	TRBV5-1	.	TGCGCCAGCAGCAAGGGGCCCGGGACAGGTGTATACGGGGAGCTGTTTTTT	CASSKGPGTGVYGELFF
13	.	TRBJ1-1	TRBV5-1	once	TGCGCCAGCAGCTTCCCGGGTCGGACTGAAGCTTTCTTT	CASSFPGRTEAFF
14	.	TRBJ1-1	TRBV7-9	.	TGTGCCAGCAGCTTAGGGGCCACGGGCACTGAAGCTTTCTTT	CASSLGATGTEAFF
12	TRBD1	TRBJ1-5	TRBV30	once	TGTGCCTGGGGAGGGCTAGGGACAGGGATACATTTT	CAWGGLGTGIHF
19	.	TRBJ1-6	TRBV11-2	.	TGTGCCAGCAGCCCAAACGCGGACGGTAAAAGCTCCTATAATTCACCCCTCCACTTT	CASSPNADGKSSYNSPLHF
11	.	TRBJ2-7	TRBV6-1	.	TGTGCCAGCTCCACGTCGGGCGAGCAGTACTTC	CASSTSGEQYF
10	.	TRBJ2-3	TRBV20-1	.	TGCAGTGCTTCCACAGATACGCAGTATTTT	CSASTDTQYF
14	.	TRBJ2-7	TRBV9	once	TGTGCCAGCAGCGTTTCATTGAGCTCCTACGAGCAGTACTTC	CASSVSLSSYEQYF
15	.	TRBJ2-2	TRBV30	.	TGTGCCTGGAGTGTCGTGCGGGCCAACACCGGGGAGCTGTTTTTT	CAWSVVRANTGELFF
15	.	TRBJ2-2	TRBV16	.	TGTGCCAGCAGCCCCACCGGCGGGATTACCGGGGAGCTGTTTTTT	CASSPTGGITGELFF
12	.	TRBJ1-2	TRBV2	.	TGTGCCAGCAGTGAAGTATCCTCTGGCTACACCTTC	CASSEVSSGYTF
16	.	TRBJ1-3	TRBV9	.	TGTGCCAGCAGCCCTAGCGGGCAGGGCCCTGGAAACACCATATATTTT	CASSPSGQGPGNTIYF
15	TRBD2	TRBJ2-7	TRBV10-1	.	TGCGCCAGCAGTGAGTCGTTTAGCGGGAGGTACGAGCAGTACTTC	CASSESFSGRYEQYF
15	.	TRBJ1-5	TRBV5-1	.	TGCGCCAGCAGCCCTACCGGACCCCACAATCAGCCCCAGCATTTT	CASSPTGPHNQPQHF
12	TRBD2	TRBJ2-5	TRBV7-2	few	TGTGCCAGCAGCTATCGGGGAGGGGAGCAGTACTTC	CASSYRGGEQYF
14	.	TRBJ1-2	TRBV6-1	.	TGTGCCAGCAGTCCGGGACGGGGAAACTATGGCTACACCTTC	CASSPGRGNYGYTF
15	TRBD2	TRBJ2-5	TRBV11-2	once	TGTGCCAGCAGCCCCCCTAGCGGGAGTCGGGAGACCCAGTACTTC	CASSPPSGSRETQYF
15	TRBD2	TRBJ2-1	TRBV11-2	.	TGTGCCAGCAGCCTGAGACTAGCGGACTACAATGAGCAGTTCTTC	CASSLRLADYNEQFF